Listed here is a single T cell receptor (beta chain). The sample originates from a study of blood T cell repertoires in COVID-19. Overall study context: Samples representing acute and convalescent COVID-19 were sourced from the United States, Italy and Spain. From T cells, B-cell-depleted T cells, or PBMCs came the material, which was cDNA or gDNA.

Under the authors' procedure: Scientists estimated how many nucleated cells there were by amplifying reference gene primers. Sequenced by immunoSEQ multiplex PCR; TCRdb stores in-frame clones only, minus some. That table gives V, J and clone size, and the DNA gave D and trimming. The table has about 200,000 clones, roughly 90% seen once. The CDR3 is made up of 14 amino acids. The germline V gene has CDR1 SGHAT and CDR2 FQNNGV. Trimming removed 0 bases from V and 10 bases from J, with 15 bases in between. Specimen: peripheral blood. The chain carries TRBV11-2 and TRBJ1-1; possible D gene TRBD1, 6 bases. The TCR was taken from a woman aged 50 to 65 with acute or convalescent COVID-19. The CDR3 loop reads CASSLEVDRRRAFF. The CDR3 bases are TGTGCCAGCAGCTTAGAGGTAGACAGGAGGCGAGCTTTCTTT.